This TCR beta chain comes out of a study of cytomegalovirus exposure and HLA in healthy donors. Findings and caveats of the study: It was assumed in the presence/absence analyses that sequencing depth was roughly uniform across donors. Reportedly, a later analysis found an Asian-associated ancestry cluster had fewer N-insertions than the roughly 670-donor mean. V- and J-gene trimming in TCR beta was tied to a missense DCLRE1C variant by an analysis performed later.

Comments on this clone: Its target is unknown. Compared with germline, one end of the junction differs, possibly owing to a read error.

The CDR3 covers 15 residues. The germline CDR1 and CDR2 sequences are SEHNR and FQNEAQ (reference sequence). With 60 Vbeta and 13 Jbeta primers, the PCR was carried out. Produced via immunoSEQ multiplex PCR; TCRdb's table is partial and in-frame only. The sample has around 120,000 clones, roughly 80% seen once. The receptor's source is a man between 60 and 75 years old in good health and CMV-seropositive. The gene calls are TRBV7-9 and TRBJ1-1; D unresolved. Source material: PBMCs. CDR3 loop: CSSSASPGGDTEAFF. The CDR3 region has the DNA TGTTCCAGCAGCGCCAGTCCAGGAGGAGACACTGAAGCTTTCTTT.